Below are 3 T cell receptor beta chains sequenced from a single sample in a study of blood T cell repertoires in COVID-19. Sequenced by immunoSEQ multiplex PCR; TCRdb stores in-frame clones only, minus some. The repertoire holds 110,000 or so clones, with about 88% as singletons. Input material: peripheral blood. Source of these receptors: a man aged 40-50 years with acute or convalescent COVID-19.

The genes are TRBV6-6 and TRBJ1-2; a weak D match, TRBD1 (6 bases). This CDR3 is built from 14 residues. CDR1 and CDR2 from the germline V gene are MNHNY and SVGAGI (reference sequence). Trimming pared 1 base from V and 8 bases from J, leaving 14 bases between. This chain's CDR3 is CASSYFQGFGGYTF. The DNA of the CDR3 is TGTGCCAGCAGTTACTTTCAGGGGTTCGGGGGCTACACCTTC.

The rearrangement links TRBV3-1 (or the pseudogene TRBV3-2) to TRBJ1-4; TRBD1 matches 9 bases. The J segment lost 8 bases and the V segment lost 5 bases, leaving 6 bases of the junction unmatched. Per germline, CDR1 LGHDT and CDR2 YNNKEL (reference sequence). This CDR3 is 14 amino acids long. DNA for the CDR3: TGTGCCAGCAGCTTACGGACAGGGGAGGAAAAACTGTTTTTT. This translates into CASSLRTGEEKLFF.

V and J are TRBV3-1 (or the pseudogene TRBV3-2) and TRBJ1-3; D call uncertain. The CDR3 is made up of 12 amino acids. The germline CDR1 and CDR2 sequences are LGHDT and YNNKEL (reference sequence). V gave up 3 bases and J gave up 3 bases, with 3 bases separating them. The CDR3 DNA reads TGTGCCAGCAGCCACGGTGGAAACACCATATATTTT. It encodes CASSHGGNTIYF.